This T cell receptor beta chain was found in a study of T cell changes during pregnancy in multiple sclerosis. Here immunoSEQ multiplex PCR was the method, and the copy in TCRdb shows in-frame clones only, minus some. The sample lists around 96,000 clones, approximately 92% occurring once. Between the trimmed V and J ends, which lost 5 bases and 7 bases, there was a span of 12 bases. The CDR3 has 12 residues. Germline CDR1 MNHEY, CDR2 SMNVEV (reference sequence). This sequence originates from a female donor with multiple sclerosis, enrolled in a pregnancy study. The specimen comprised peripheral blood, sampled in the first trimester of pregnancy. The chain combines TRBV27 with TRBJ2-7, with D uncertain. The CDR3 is CASSPVRREQYF. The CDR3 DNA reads TGTGCCAGCAGTCCCGTGCGTCGGGAGCAGTACTTC.